Shown below are 10 T cell receptor beta chains from a single sample sequenced in a study of beta chain features in type 1 diabetes. Study observations and caveats: Shorter TCRB CDR3s, moderately but significantly so, marked every one of the four CD4+ subsets in Type 1 diabetes patients.

As every portion of the isolated RNA was reverse transcribed, the sequencing read expressed TCRB transcripts. Assay used: immunoSEQ multiplex PCR; TCRdb lists only in-frame clones, some missing. The table lists 150,000 to 200,000 clones, around 63% of them singletons. Antigens of these TCRs are unknown. The sample taken for sequencing was naive CD4+ T cells from blood. Every receptor here comes from a man aged 25 to 45 with type 1 diabetes.

A remark on this clone: Different DNA sequences within this sample yield the same CDR3. The chain carries TRBV7-2 and TRBJ2-5; D ambiguous. The length of the CDR3 is 13 residues. The ends were cut back, 0 bases at V and 2 bases at J, with 4 bases in the middle. Germline-derived CDR1 and CDR2 are SGHTA and FQGNSA. CDR3 nucleotides: TGTGCCAGCAGCTTAGCCAGACAAGAGACCCAGTACTTC. It translates to CASSLARQETQYF.

The V gene is TRBV5-6, the J gene TRBJ1-6, with 9 bases lining up with TRBD1. The J segment lost 9 bases and the V segment lost 4 bases, leaving 8 bases of the junction unmatched. CDR1 SGHDT and CDR2 YYEEEE come from the germline V gene. The CDR3 has 15 amino acids. The CDR3 spells CASSQGQGIRSPLHF. CDR3 bases: TGTGCCAGCAGCCAAGGACAGGGGATTCGTTCACCCCTCCACTTT. The full variable domain, in which reference TRBV5-6 and TRBJ1-6 provide the parts outside the CDR3, is DAGVTQSPTHLIKTRGQQVTLRCSPKSGHDTVSWYQQALGQGPQFIFQYYEEEERQRGNFPDRFSGHQFPNYSSELNVNALLLGDSALYLCASSQGQGIRSPLHFGNGTRLTVT.

This chain joins TRBV19 and TRBJ2-1; weak D call: TRBD2 (7 bases). The CDR3 contains 13 residues. Trimming left V 0 bases short and J 15 bases short, with 15 bases between. Germline lookup yields CDR1 LNHDA and CDR2 SQIVND (reference sequence). The CDR3 is CASSIDMAGEGFF. The DNA for the CDR3 is TGTGCCAGTAGTATAGATATGGCAGGGGAGGGGTTCTTC.

V usage is TRBV28 and J usage is TRBJ1-2; D unresolved. The CDR3 is made up of 13 amino acids. CDR1 MDHEN and CDR2 SYDVKM come from the germline V gene. V lost 5 bases, J lost 0 bases, and 7 bases lay in between. The CDR3 region is CASSLTTNYGYTF. The DNA for the CDR3 is TGTGCCAGCAGTCTAACAACTAACTATGGCTACACCTTC.

This chain uses TRBV29-1 with TRBJ2-6; a possible D gene is TRBD2 (5 bases). This CDR3 is 13 amino acids long. Germline V gives CDR1 SQVTM, CDR2 ANQGSEA. V was pared by 8 bases and J by 1 base, with 9 bases between. CDR3 nucleotides: TGCAGCACCCGAGGGTCTGGGGCCAACGTCCTGACTTTC. Its protein is CSTRGSGANVLTF. Complete variable domain (other parts from reference TRBV29-1 and TRBJ2-6): SAVISQKPSRDICQRGTSLTIQCQVDSQVTMMFWYRQQPGQSLTLIATANQGSEATYESGFVIDKFPISRPNLTFSTLTVSNMSPEDSSIYLCSTRGSGANVLTFGAGSRLTVL.

V and J are TRBV10-3 and TRBJ2-5, with 7 bases that match TRBD2. The germline CDR1 and CDR2 sequences are ENHRY and SYGVKD. V lost 3 bases to trimming and J lost 3 bases; unmatched junction nucleotides: 7. The CDR3 sequence is 15 residues long. CDR3 loop: CAISDARGVEETQYF. The CDR3 DNA sequence: TGTGCCATCAGTGACGCCCGGGGGGTTGAAGAGACCCAGTACTTC.

This clone was counted between two and nine times. This chain connects TRBV30 to TRBJ2-7; 9 nucleotides line up with TRBD1. The V segment lost 4 bases and the J segment 3 bases; nucleotides outside the gene matches: 7. Germline CDR1 and CDR2: GTSNPN and SVGIG (reference sequence). This CDR3 has 14 residues. CDR3 amino acids: CAWTIGTGFYEQYF. The CDR3 nucleotides are TGTGCCTGGACGATCGGGACAGGGTTCTACGAGCAGTACTTC.

The chain has TRBV29-1 and TRBJ1-1, with unresolved D. The V gene's germline CDR1 is SQVTM and CDR2 ANQGSEA. This CDR3 has 12 residues. Between the trimmed V and J ends, which lost 4 bases and 3 bases, there was a span of 9 bases. The CDR3 region is CSVVGWDTEAFF. DNA of the CDR3: TGCAGCGTTGTCGGGTGGGACACTGAAGCTTTCTTT.

The V call is TRBV30, the J call TRBJ2-4, with unresolved D. The ends were cut back, 5 bases at V and 3 bases at J, with 8 bases in the middle. This CDR3 is built from 12 residues. CDR1 is GTSNPN, CDR2 SVGIG, per germline (reference sequence). The chain's CDR3 is CAWAVGKNIQYF. The CDR3 bases are TGTGCCTGGGCCGTGGGCAAAAACATTCAGTACTTC.

This clone was found a few times. The genes are TRBV9 and TRBJ2-1, with 11 bases fitting TRBD2. Germline V gives CDR1 SGDLS, CDR2 YYNGEE. V gave up 3 bases and J gave up 8 bases; unmatched junction bases: 13. This CDR3 region has 17 residues. The CDR3 bases are TGTGCCAGCAGCGCCCCCGTATTAGCGGGGGGGCCCTATGAGCAGTTCTTC. Translation: CASSAPVLAGGPYEQFF. The variable domain in full, with the rest retrieved from reference TRBV9 and TRBJ2-1, is DSGVTQTPKHLITATGQRVTLRCSPRSGDLSVYWYQQSLDQGLQFLIQYYNGEERAKGNILERFSAQQFPDLHSELNLSSLELGDSALYFCASSAPVLAGGPYEQFFGPGTRLTVL.